This TCR beta chain was sequenced during a study of Tregs in tolerant kidney transplant recipients. Study-wide results and limits: Validation in larger populations is needed because few patients were studied. This study did not directly address biological reproducibility.

Sequencing used immunoSEQ multiplex PCR; TCRdb keeps in-frame clones, though not all of them. There are more than 60,000 clones in the sample; roughly nine tenths occur only once, and roughly 0.4% lies in the top ten. Comment on this clone: Antigen: not known.

Unstimulated regulatory T cells (CD4+CD25+CD127-), CD4+CD25- non-regulatory cells, CD4 and CD8 cells were FACS-sorted from thawed PBMCs. Sample: CD4+ T cells from blood, taken before the transplant. The TCR was taken from a human donor who received a combined kidney and bone marrow transplant.

The CDR3 is CASSLTQGEEKLFF. CDR3 nucleotides: TGCGCCAGCAGCTTGACTCAGGGGGAGGAAAAACTGTTTTTT. The gene calls are TRBV5-1 and TRBJ1-4; 7 bases agree with TRBD1. Looked up from germline, CDR1 is SGHRS and CDR2 is YFSETQ. This CDR3 has 14 residues. J gave up 8 bases and V 1 base, and 5 bases lay outside the gene matches. The full variable domain, completed using reference TRBV5-1 and TRBJ1-4, is KAGVTQTPRYLIKTRGQQVTLSCSPISGHRSVSWYQQTPGQGLQFLFEYFSETQRNKGNFPGRFSGRQFSNSRSEMNVSTLELGDSALYLCASSLTQGEEKLFFGSGTQLSVL.